This T cell receptor (beta chain) was identified during a study of identical twins. The study's findings and limits: Compared with models, monozygotic twins showed more out-of-frame TCR alpha sharing.

Details on this clonotype: No antigen is known for it.

TCRdb passed the 5' RACE reads through MiXCR, listing each CDR3 protein once. The data show 430,000 or so distinct CDR3 sequences, with more than 20% seen just once and about 2.7% held by the top ten. V lost 5 bases to trimming and J lost 2 bases, with 16 bases between them. Germline CDR1 LGHNA, CDR2 YSLEER. The CDR3 sequence is 15 residues long. The sample also formed part of further work on T cells expressing NK-cell markers. Per that paper: T cells sorted in several experiments were restricted to alpha-beta TCR T cells by an anti-gamma-delta TCR antibody. In a few donors, these clonotypes also led the CD3+CD56-NKG2C+ fraction.

Specimen: CD4+ T cells sorted from blood. The rearrangement links TRBV4-3 to TRBJ2-7, with D perhaps matching TRBD1 or TRBD2 (5 bases each). The sequence came from a woman between 18 and 30 years old in good health. The CDR3 DNA reads as TGCGCCAGCAGCGGGGGACGGAGCAATGCCTACGAGCAGTACTTC. Its protein is CASSGGRSNAYEQYF.